This T cell receptor beta chain was identified in a study of cytomegalovirus exposure and HLA in healthy donors. Across the whole study: From donors who were HLA-typed, an early data release held 75 million to 85 million unique TCRs. Whole-study findings and limits: Being indistinguishable, some V segments were excluded, TRBV6-2 and TRBV6-3 among them. Later, TCR association rates were found to vary by HLA locus, highest for DRB1 and lowest for HLA-C. The investigators catalogued under 200 TCR beta chains as cytomegalovirus-associated.

60 Vbeta and 13 Jbeta primers were used in PCR. Generated by immunoSEQ multiplex PCR, the TCRdb table keeps only in-frame clones and is missing some. This repertoire shows some 120,000 clones, 75% to 80% found once; its top ten account for 6.3%. This CDR3 is built from 13 residues. Germline assignment: CDR1 SQVTM and CDR2 ANQGSEA. Of note for this clone: The antigen remains undetermined.

This TCR was recovered from a woman aged 40 to 49 in good health and CMV-seronegative. The sequenced sample was PBMCs. This chain links TRBV29-1 with TRBJ2-7; D might be TRBD1 (5 bases). This CDR3 is CRAGGAGSYEQYF. CDR3 coding DNA: TGCAGAGCCGGTGGGGCAGGGTCATACGAGCAGTACTTC.